The sequence of this TCR beta chain was determined in a study of blood T cell repertoires in COVID-19 (dated by TCRdb to the early 2020s). Regarding the research as a whole: The collaborator samples originated in the United States, Italy and Spain and spanned the acute and convalescent phases of COVID-19. Nearly every sample came with metadata listing a de-identified subject ID, COVID-19 status, age in years and sex. The material from the prospective study consisted of cDNA or gDNA derived from T cells, B-cell-depleted T cells, or PBMCs. Deeply sampled blood TCRbeta repertoires from subjects exposed to, actively infected with, or recovered from COVID-19 were included in the dataset. The repertoires were released in a freely available public database intended as a resource for research on the immune response to SARS-CoV-2. Where available, HLA class I and class II types were obtained from metadata supplied by the sample provider rather than from assay-based typing. The samples were drawn from two sources: the first 160 participants of the ongoing ImmuneRACE study, and 950 to 1,500 subjects contributed by 6 global collaborators. Study-level results and caveats: Clinical and demographic metadata were provided uncurated, with the amount varying by source and participant.

The collaborating institutions used their own protocols to collect whole blood in K2EDTA tubes. For TCRbeta analysis, collaborators shipped samples in one of three forms: frozen whole blood, isolated PBMCs, or DNA extracted from either of those sample types. Between the V and J ends, shortened by 5 bases and 5 bases respectively, the junction contains 15 bases. From a lookup of the germline V gene, CDR1 and CDR2 are KGHSH and LQKENI. Inclusive of the bounding cysteine and phenylalanine, the CDR3 is 14 residues long. CDR3 DNA is the only sequence kept; it has 42 bases, read in frame from the first base. On this clone itself: Its antigen has not been determined. No quality values exist for individual bases; no much larger clone is one base distant.

TCRbeta CDR3 regions were amplified from genomic DNA by means of the immunoSEQ Assay, a bias-controlled multiplex PCR. The paper's data handling went like this. The number of nucleated cells in each sample was estimated from the amplification of reference gene primers within the assay. To quantify the absolute abundance of each unique TCRbeta CDR3 rearrangement, sequence reads were collapsed and filtered. For each sample, productive Simpson clonality was calculated as the square root of Simpson's diversity index over productive rearrangements. Held by TCRdb, this immuneACCESS table contains in-frame sequences only and omits some clones. Under half of the omission traces to an unresolved V gene where checked; the cause of the rest is unknown. The DNA gave D and trimming, while V, J and clone size come from that table. The sample contains 90,000 to 150,000 clones, 85% of them found a single time. The leading ten clones occupy approximately 10% of the sample.

The chain is made from TRBV18 and TRBJ2-5; perhaps TRBD1 is the D gene, with 6 bases matching. The sequence came from an older man with acute or convalescent COVID-19. Sequencing was carried out using peripheral blood. The bases are TGTGCCAGCTCAGATCAGGGGCGTATCGAGACCCAGTACTTC. This is translated as CASSDQGRIETQYF.